This passage covers 9 T cell receptor beta chains from one sample sequenced in a study of blood T cell repertoires in COVID-19 (dated by TCRdb to the early 2020s). To prepare the library, the immunoSEQ multiplex PCR assay was applied. TCRdb's version of the immuneACCESS table is confined to in-frame rearrangements and falls short of the full clone set. An unresolved V gene accounts for under half of the shortfall where checked; the remainder is of unknown origin. This sample is represented by 150,000 or so clones; roughly 84% of them were singletons. Of the sample, 5.5% to 7% falls within the top ten clones. The sample comprised peripheral blood. Source of these receptors: a man aged 45 to 65 with active or convalescent COVID-19.

This clone has a single count. This rearrangement joins TRBV28 to TRBJ1-3; D remains unclear. The CDR3 covers 15 residues. V lost 5 bases and J 0 bases, leaving 11 bases between the germline ends. Germline V lookup: CDR1 MDHEN, CDR2 SYDVKM. The CDR3, as DNA: TGTGCCAGCAGTGCTGACAACCACTCTGGAAACACCATATATTTT. It specifies CASSADNHSGNTIYF.

This chain connects TRBV6-2 or TRBV6-3 to TRBJ2-5; no clear D. Deletions cut 4 bases from V and 5 bases from J, with 8 bases between. Germline CDR1 and CDR2: MNHEY and SVGEGT. This CDR3 is built from 12 residues. The CDR3: CASSSEWETQYF. The CDR3 DNA follows: TGTGCCAGCAGTTCCGAGTGGGAGACCCAGTACTTC.

The V call is TRBV7-3, the J call TRBJ2-1; 16 bases are shared with TRBD2. Germline V gene sequence: CDR1 SGHTA, CDR2 FQGTGA. J gave up 6 bases and V 5 bases, and 10 bases lay outside the gene matches. This CDR3 has 18 residues. DNA for the CDR3: TGTGCCAGCAGCCGAATACCGGGACTAGCGGGAGGGCGCAATGAGCAGTTCTTC. Its translation: CASSRIPGLAGGRNEQFF.

This rearrangement joins TRBV11-2 to TRBJ2-1; tentatively, D is TRBD1 (8 bases). Germline-derived CDR1 and CDR2 are SGHAT and FQNNGV. Between the trimmed V and J ends, which lost 6 bases and 0 bases, there was a span of 24 bases. The CDR3 totals 19 residues. CDR3 region: CASRPRGDRSPSSYNEQFF. The CDR3, as DNA: TGTGCCAGCAGGCCTCGGGGGGACAGGTCCCCGAGCTCCTACAATGAGCAGTTCTTC.

This chain's CDR3 is CASSLGRVEDGYTF. CDR3 bases: TGCGCCAGCAGCTTGGGCCGGGTCGAAGATGGCTACACCTTC. J is TRBJ1-2 and V is TRBV5-1; no firm D call. The length of the CDR3 is 14 residues. Germline V gene sequence: CDR1 SGHRS, CDR2 YFSETQ. Trimming cost V 0 bases and J 6 bases, with 12 bases left between them.

V is TRBV7-8 and J is TRBJ2-7; a weak D match, TRBD2 (7 bases). V dropped 0 bases and J dropped 0 bases, with 12 bases sitting between them. The CDR3 has 16 residues. From germline, CDR1 is SGHVS and CDR2 FQNEAQ. The CDR3 DNA reads TGTGCCAGCAGCTTAGCAATGGCGGGGGCCTCCTACGAGCAGTACTTC. It yields the protein CASSLAMAGASYEQYF.

CDR3 sequence (DNA): TGTGCCAGCAGCCAAGGGGACTTAAGCACAGATACGCAGTATTTT. As protein: CASSQGDLSTDTQYF. The chain couples TRBV3-1 (or the pseudogene TRBV3-2) to TRBJ2-3, with a weak D call TRBD2 (6 bases). Germline CDR1 reads LGHDT; CDR2 reads YNNKEL (reference sequence). The CDR3 is 15 amino acids. With 1 base removed from V and 0 bases from J, the gap between germline ends came to 8 bases.

The chain couples TRBV30 to TRBJ1-5; 7 bases agree with TRBD1. The germline CDR1 and CDR2 sequences are GTSNPN and SVGIG (reference sequence). V lost 1 base and J lost 4; bases outside the gene matches: 1. The CDR3 contains 13 residues. The CDR3 DNA reads as TGTGCCTGGAGTGAGGGGGCGAATCAGCCCCAGCATTTT. This gives the protein CAWSEGANQPQHF.

The chain employs TRBV28 and TRBJ1-2; D is uncertain. Germline CDR1 reads MDHEN; CDR2 reads SYDVKM. The CDR3 is 15 residues long. With 7 bases removed from V and 4 bases from J, the gap between germline ends came to 19 bases. The CDR3 reads CASIQRAEWGYGYTF. DNA for the CDR3: TGTGCCAGCATCCAGAGGGCGGAGTGGGGCTATGGCTACACCTTC.